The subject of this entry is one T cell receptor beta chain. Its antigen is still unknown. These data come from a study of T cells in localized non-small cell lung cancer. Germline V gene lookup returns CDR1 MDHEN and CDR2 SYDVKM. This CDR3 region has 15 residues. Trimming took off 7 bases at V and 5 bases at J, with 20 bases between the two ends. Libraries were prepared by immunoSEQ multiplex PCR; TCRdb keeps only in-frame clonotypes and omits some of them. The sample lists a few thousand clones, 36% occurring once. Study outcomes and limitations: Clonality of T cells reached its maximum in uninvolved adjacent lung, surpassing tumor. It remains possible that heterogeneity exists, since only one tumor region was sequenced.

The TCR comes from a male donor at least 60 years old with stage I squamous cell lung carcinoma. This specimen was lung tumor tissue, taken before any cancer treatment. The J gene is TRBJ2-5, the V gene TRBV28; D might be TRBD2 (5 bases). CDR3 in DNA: TGTGCCAGCATCCCCGGCTACACCCGAGGGGAGACCCAGTACTTC. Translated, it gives CASIPGYTRGETQYF.